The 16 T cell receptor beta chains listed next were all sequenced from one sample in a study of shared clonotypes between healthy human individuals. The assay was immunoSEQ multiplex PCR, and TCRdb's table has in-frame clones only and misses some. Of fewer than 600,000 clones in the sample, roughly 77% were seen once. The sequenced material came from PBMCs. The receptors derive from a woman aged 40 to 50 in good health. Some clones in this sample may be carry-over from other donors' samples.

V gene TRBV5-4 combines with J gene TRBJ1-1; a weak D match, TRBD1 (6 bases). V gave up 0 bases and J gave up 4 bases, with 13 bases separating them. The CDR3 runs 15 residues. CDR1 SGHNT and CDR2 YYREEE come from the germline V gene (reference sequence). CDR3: CASSLEGGRGTEAFF. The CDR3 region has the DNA TGTGCCAGCAGCTTGGAAGGGGGTCGCGGCACTGAAGCTTTCTTT.

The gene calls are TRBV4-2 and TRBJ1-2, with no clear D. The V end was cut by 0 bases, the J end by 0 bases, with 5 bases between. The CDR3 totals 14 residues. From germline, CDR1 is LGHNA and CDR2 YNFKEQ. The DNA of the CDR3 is TGTGCCAGCAGCCAAGAGTTAGCTAACTATGGCTACACCTTC. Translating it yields CASSQELANYGYTF.

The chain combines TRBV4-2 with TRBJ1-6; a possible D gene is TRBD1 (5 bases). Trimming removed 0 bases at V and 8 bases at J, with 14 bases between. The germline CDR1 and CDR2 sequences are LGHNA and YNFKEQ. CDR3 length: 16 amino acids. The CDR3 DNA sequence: TGTGCCAGCAGCCAAGAAATCCTACAGGAACATTCACCCCTCCACTTT. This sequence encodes CASSQEILQEHSPLHF.

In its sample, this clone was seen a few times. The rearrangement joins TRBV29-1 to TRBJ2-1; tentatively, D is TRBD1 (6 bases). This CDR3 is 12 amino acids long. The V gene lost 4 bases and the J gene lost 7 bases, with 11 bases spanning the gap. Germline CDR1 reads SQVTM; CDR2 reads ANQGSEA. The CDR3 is CSVGLRGNEQFF. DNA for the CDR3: TGCAGCGTTGGTCTGAGGGGGAATGAGCAGTTCTTC.

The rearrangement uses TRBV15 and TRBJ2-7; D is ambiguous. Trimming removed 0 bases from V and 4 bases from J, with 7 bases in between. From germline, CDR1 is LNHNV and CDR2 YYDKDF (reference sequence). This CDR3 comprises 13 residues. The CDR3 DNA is TGTGCCACCAGCAGAGATAATTGGTACGAGCAGTACTTC. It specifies CATSRDNWYEQYF.

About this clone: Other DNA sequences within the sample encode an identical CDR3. The CDR3: CASSSRSYEQYF. The CDR3 DNA reads as TGTGCCAGCAGTTCCCGCAGCTACGAGCAGTACTTC. J is TRBJ2-7 and V is TRBV28; D unresolved. The length of the CDR3 is 12 residues. Germline V gives CDR1 MDHEN, CDR2 SYDVKM. V was cut by 4 bases and J by 3 bases, with 7 bases left in between.

CDR3 residues: CASSQVLVAQGSQPQHF. DNA for the CDR3: TGCGCCAGCAGCCAAGTTCTCGTGGCACAGGGGAGCCAGCCCCAGCATTTT. V usage is TRBV4-1 and J usage is TRBJ1-5; 7 nucleotides match TRBD1. This CDR3 region has 17 residues. Germline CDR1 and CDR2: MGHRA and YSYEKL. With 1 base clipped from V and 7 bases from J, the junction kept 13 bases outside the gene matches.

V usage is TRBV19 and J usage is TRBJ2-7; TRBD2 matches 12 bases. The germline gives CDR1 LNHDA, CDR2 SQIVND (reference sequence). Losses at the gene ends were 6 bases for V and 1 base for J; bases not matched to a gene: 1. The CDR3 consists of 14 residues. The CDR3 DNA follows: TGTGCCAGTAGCGGACTAGCGGGGTCCTACGAGCAGTACTTC. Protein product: CASSGLAGSYEQYF.

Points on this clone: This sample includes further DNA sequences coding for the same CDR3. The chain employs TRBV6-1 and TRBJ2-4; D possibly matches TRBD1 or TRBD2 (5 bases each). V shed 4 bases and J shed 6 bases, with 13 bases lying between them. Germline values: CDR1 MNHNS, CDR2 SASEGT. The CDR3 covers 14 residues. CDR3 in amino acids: CASSVGPGRNIQYF. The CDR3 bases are TGTGCCAGCAGTGTGGGGCCTGGGAGAAACATTCAGTACTTC.

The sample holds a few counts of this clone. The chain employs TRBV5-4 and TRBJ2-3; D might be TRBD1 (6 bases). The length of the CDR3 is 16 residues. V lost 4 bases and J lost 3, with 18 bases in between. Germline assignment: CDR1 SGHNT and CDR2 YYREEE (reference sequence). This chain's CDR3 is CASSDGQLVGTDTQYF. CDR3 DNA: TGTGCCAGCAGCGACGGACAGTTGGTGGGGACAGATACGCAGTATTTT.

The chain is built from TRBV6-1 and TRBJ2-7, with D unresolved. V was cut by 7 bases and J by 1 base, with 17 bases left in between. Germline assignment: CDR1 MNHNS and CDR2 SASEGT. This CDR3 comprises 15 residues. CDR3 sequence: CASTASPSGSYEQYF. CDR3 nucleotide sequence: TGTGCCAGCACGGCCTCCCCGTCCGGTTCCTACGAGCAGTACTTC.

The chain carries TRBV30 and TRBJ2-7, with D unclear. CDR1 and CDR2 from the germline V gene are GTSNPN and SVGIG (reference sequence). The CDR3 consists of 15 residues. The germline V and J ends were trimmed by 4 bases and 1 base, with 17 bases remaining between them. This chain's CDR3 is CAWISPLGGSYEQYF. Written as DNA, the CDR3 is TGTGCCTGGATCTCCCCCTTAGGCGGTTCCTACGAGCAGTACTTC.

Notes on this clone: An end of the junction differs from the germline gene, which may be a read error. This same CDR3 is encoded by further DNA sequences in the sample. CDR3 DNA sequence: TGCGCCTGGAACCCGGGACTAGTGACAGCAGAGCAGTACTTC. Amino acids: CAWNPGLVTAEQYF. The chain employs TRBV30 and TRBJ2-7; 8 bases fit TRBD2. CDR1 is GTSNPN, CDR2 SVGIG, per germline (reference sequence). The CDR3 extends over 14 amino acids.

The CDR3 protein is CASSPNAAGELFF. CDR3 bases: TGTGCCAGCAGCCCCAATGCAGCCGGGGAGCTGTTTTTT. This rearrangement joins TRBV7-3 to TRBJ2-2, with D uncertain. Germline values: CDR1 SGHTA, CDR2 FQGTGA. CDR3 size: 13 residues. V dropped 5 bases and J dropped 6 bases, with 10 bases sitting between them.

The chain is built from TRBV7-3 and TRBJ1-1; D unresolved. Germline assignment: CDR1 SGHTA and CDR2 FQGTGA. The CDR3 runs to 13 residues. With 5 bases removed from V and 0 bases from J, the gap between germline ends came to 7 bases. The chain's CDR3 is CASSPSLNTEAFF. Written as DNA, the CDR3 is TGTGCCAGCAGCCCGTCGTTGAACACTGAAGCTTTCTTT. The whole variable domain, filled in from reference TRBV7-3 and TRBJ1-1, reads GAGVSQTPSNKVTEKGKYVELRCDPISGHTALYWYRQSLGQGPEFLIYFQGTGAADDSGLPNDRFFAVRPEGSVSTLKIQRTERGDSAVYLCASSPSLNTEAFFGQGTRLTVV.

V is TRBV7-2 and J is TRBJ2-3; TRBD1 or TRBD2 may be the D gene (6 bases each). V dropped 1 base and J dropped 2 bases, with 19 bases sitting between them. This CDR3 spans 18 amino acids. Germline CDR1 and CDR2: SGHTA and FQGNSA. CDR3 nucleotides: TGTGCCAGCAGCTTAGAAAGGGGGGCAGGGATGATCACAGATACGCAGTATTTT. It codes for CASSLERGAGMITDTQYF.